This T cell receptor (beta chain) comes out of a study of regulatory T cells in long-lasting Graves disease. Study overall: Graves' patients, newly diagnosed, had taken antithyroid drugs under 3 months. Findings and limits, study-wide: With a small sample size, accuracy may have been reduced.

About this clonotype: Its target is unknown. Being one base from a much bigger clone, this may be a read error.

Arm-PCR of CDR3 regions and iRepertoire HTBI primers were used to build TCR beta libraries. TCRdb itself ran the multiplex PCR reads through MiXCR, one entry per CDR3 protein. The repertoire includes 350,000 to 450,000 distinct CDR3 sequences, 10% to 15% of them detected once, and approximately 17% sits in the top ten. Time point meaning: newly diagnosed GD, antithyroid drugs for less than 3 months. The TCR library was prepared using RNA isolated from PBMCs. CDR3 size: 14 residues. The V gene's germline CDR1 is MRHNA and CDR2 SNTAGT. The J segment lost 10 bases and the V segment lost 8 bases, leaving 14 bases of the junction unmatched. The same specimen was also included in a second study, on T cells in Graves' hyperthyroidism and ophthalmopathy.

Sequencing used peripheral blood mononuclear cells (PBMCs), obtained at new diagnosis, from a patient treated with antithyroid drugs. This receptor was identified in a woman aged 18 to 35 with Graves disease. The chain carries TRBV6-4 and TRBJ2-5; the match to TRBD2 covers 9 bases. The CDR3 sequence: CASWTSAYTGIQYF. CDR3 DNA sequence: TGTGCCAGCTGGACTAGCGCCTATACTGGGATCCAGTACTTC.